This TCR beta chain was sequenced for a study of OX40 agonist ivuxolimab in advanced cancers. Worth noting for this clone: Its cognate antigen is unknown.

The ends lost 6 bases at V and 5 bases at J; junction bases unmatched: 5. The CDR3 runs 15 residues. Per the germline V gene, CDR1 is MNHEY and CDR2 is SMNVEV (reference sequence). The repertoire was sequenced with immunoSEQ multiplex PCR; TCRdb's copy has only in-frame clones and lacks some. The sample has tens of thousands of clones; about 90% are singletons. Notes on the study in general: Expanded peripheral T-cell antigen specificity went undetermined. Clones of CD4+ and CD8+ blood T cells grew by week 6 at doses of 0.1 to 3.0 mg/kg.

The starting material was CD4+ or CD8+ T cells sorted from blood, obtained in a trial of the OX40 agonist ivuxolimab. The chain has TRBV27 and TRBJ2-2; 11 positions match TRBD1. This receptor was identified in an adult with an advanced solid tumor such as melanoma, head and neck, liver or kidney cancer. The CDR3 nucleotides are TGTGCCAGCAGCCCAGGGACAGGGGGTACCGGGGAGCTGTTTTTT. Translated, it gives CASSPGTGGTGELFF.